Each of the 5 T cell receptor beta chains below was sequenced from the same sample in a study of T-cell memory formation after mild COVID-19. MiXCR was run by TCRdb on the 5' RACE reads, yielding one entry per CDR3 protein. Found here are 200,000 to 250,000 distinct CDR3 sequences, 9.5% to 10% of them singletons; the top ten hold roughly 4%. The source material was PBMCs or a T cell subset sorted from them (not recorded which). Receptors were obtained from a man between 18 and 29 years old who had mild COVID-19 (a few samples of this study predate the infection). Cell type and time point are not known.

The genes are TRBV12-3 or TRBV12-4 and TRBJ2-1, with D perhaps given as TRBD1 or TRBD2 (5 bases each). The CDR3 covers 13 residues. V lost 5 bases to trimming and J lost 8 bases, with 13 bases between them. CDR3 region: CASSPGTADEQFF. CDR3 coding DNA: TGTGCCAGCAGTCCCGGGACCGCTGATGAGCAGTTCTTC.

Only a few counts were recorded for this clonotype. The chain joins TRBV3-1 to TRBJ2-1; no definite D call. Per the germline V gene, CDR1 is LGHDT and CDR2 is YNNKEL (reference sequence). Trimming cost V 4 bases and J 7 bases, with 11 bases left between them. CDR3 length: 13 residues. CDR3 region: CASSLLALNEQFF. The DNA for the CDR3 is TGTGCCAGCAGCCTCCTCGCCTTAAATGAGCAGTTCTTC.

This clonotype was picked up a small number of times. V is TRBV15 and J is TRBJ2-7; 11 bases are a match to TRBD2. This CDR3 is built from 14 residues. The junction had 3 bases not matched to a gene; V was cut back by 2 bases and J by 6 bases. Germline CDR1 is LNHNV and CDR2 is YYDKDF (reference sequence). CDR3 protein: CATSRLAGGREQYF. The CDR3 DNA follows: TGTGCCACCAGCAGATTAGCGGGGGGGCGCGAGCAGTACTTC.

The CDR3 bases are TGTGCCAGCAGCTACCAAGCGACACCCACCAGATATGGCTACACCTTC. Translated, it gives CASSYQATPTRYGYTF. V is TRBV7-2 and J is TRBJ1-2; D ambiguous. This CDR3 has 16 amino acids. Germline V gives CDR1 SGHTA, CDR2 FQGNSA. The V and J ends lost 4 bases and 5 bases respectively, with 20 bases between them.

A few counts support this clonotype. V and J are TRBV5-1 and TRBJ1-2; 7 bases match TRBD1. Germline CDR1 SGHRS, CDR2 YFSETQ. Unmatched junction bases numbered 7, after V lost 5 bases and J lost 3 bases. CDR3 length: 14 residues. The CDR3 region is CASRASGTDYGYTF. Here the CDR3 DNA reads TGCGCCAGCAGGGCCTCCGGGACAGACTATGGCTACACCTTC.